Sequencing of this T cell receptor beta chain was carried out in a study of regulatory T cells in long-lasting Graves disease. Regarding the study as a whole: Persistent Graves' patients showed less TCR diversity than newly diagnosed patients showed.

Specified time point: newly diagnosed GD, antithyroid drugs for less than 3 months. The TCR library was made from RNA extracted from PBMCs. Collection of peripheral blood (about 8.8 milliliters) was done using EDTA tubes. Arm-PCR of CDR3 regions and iRepertoire HTBI primers were used to build TCR beta libraries. TCRdb itself ran the multiplex PCR reads through MiXCR, one entry per CDR3 protein. The data hold a few hundred thousand distinct CDR3 sequences, with around 20% observed a single time. Turning to this clonotype: Antigen: not known.

Trimming took 5 bases from V and 6 from J, leaving 12 bases between them. CDR1 is SGHTA and CDR2 is FQGTGA in the germline V gene. CDR3 length: 13 residues. The sequence came from a female donor with Graves disease. The specimen comprised peripheral blood mononuclear cells (PBMCs), sampled at new diagnosis, from a patient treated with antithyroid drugs. This chain links TRBV7-3 with TRBJ2-3, with D perhaps matching TRBD2 (5 bases). The CDR3 loop is CASSQLARDTQYF. The DNA of the CDR3 is TGTGCCAGCAGCCAGCTAGCTCGGGATACGCAGTATTTT.